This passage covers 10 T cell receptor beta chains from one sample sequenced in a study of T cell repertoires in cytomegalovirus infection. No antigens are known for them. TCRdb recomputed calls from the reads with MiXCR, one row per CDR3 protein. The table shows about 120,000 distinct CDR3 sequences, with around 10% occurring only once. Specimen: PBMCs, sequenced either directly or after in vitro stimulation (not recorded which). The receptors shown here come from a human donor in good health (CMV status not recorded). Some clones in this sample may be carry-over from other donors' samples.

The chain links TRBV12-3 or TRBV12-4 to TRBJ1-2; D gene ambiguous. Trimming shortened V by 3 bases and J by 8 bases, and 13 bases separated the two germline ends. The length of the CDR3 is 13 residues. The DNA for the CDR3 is TGTGCCAGCAGTTTTGGTCCGTTCGAGGGCTACACCTTC. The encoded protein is CASSFGPFEGYTF.

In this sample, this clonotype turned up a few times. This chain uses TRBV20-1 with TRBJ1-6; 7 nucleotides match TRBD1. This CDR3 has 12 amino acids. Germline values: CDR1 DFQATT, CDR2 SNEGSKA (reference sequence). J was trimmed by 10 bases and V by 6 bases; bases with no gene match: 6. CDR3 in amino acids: CSARGGLSPLHF. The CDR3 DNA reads TGCAGTGCCAGGGGGGGGTTATCACCCCTCCACTTT.

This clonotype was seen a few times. The CDR3 bases are TGTGCCAGCAGTTACCCCCCCTGGGGGGAGGGGAACACAGATACGCAGTATTTT. Its protein product is CASSYPPWGEGNTDTQYF. This chain uses TRBV28 with TRBJ2-3, with 7 positions matching TRBD2. Germline V gives CDR1 MDHEN, CDR2 SYDVKM. The ends lost 4 bases at V and 2 bases at J; junction bases unmatched: 15. CDR3 length: 18 amino acids.

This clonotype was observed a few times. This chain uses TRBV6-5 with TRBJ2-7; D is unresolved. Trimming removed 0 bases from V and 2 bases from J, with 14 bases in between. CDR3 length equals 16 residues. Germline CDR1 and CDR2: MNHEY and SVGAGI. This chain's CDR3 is CASSYSYSVSPYEQYV. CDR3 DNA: TGTGCCAGCAGTTACTCTTACAGCGTGAGCCCCTACGAGCAGTACGTC.

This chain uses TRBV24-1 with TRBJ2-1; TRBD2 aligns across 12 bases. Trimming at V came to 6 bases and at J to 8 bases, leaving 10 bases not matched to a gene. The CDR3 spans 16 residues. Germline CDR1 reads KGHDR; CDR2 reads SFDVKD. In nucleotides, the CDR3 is TGTGCCACCAGTATCTGGACTAGCGGGATGGGAGATGAGCAGTTCTTC. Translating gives CATSIWTSGMGDEQFF.

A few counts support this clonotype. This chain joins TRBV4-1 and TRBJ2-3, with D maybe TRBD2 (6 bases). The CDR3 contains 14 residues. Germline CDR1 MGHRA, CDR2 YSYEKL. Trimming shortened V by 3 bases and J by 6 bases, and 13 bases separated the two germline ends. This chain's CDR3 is CASSQGGWPDTQYF. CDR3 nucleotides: TGCGCCAGCAGCCAGGGAGGCTGGCCGGATACGCAGTATTTT.

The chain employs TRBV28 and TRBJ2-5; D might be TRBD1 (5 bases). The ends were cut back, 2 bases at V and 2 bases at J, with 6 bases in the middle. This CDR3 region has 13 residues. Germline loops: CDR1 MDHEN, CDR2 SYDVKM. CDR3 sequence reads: CASSLQGQETQYF. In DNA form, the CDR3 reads TGTGCCAGCAGTTTACAGGGACAAGAGACCCAGTACTTC.

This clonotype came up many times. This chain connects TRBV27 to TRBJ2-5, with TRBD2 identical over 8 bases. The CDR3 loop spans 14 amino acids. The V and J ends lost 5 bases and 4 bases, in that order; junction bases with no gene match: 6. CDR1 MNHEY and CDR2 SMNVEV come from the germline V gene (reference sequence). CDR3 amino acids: CASSRAGASETQYF. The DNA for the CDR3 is TGTGCCAGCAGTAGAGCGGGAGCATCAGAGACCCAGTACTTC.

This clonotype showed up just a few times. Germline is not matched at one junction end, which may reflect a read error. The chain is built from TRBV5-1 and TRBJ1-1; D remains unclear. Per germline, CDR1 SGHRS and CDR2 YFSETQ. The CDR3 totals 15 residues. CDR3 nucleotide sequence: TGCGCCAGCAGCTTGGGACGCACGGGCAACACTGAAGCTCTCTTT. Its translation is CASSLGRTGNTEALF.

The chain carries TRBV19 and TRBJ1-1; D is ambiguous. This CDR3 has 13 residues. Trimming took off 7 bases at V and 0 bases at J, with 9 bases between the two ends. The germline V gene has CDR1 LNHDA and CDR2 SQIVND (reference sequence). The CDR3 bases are TGTGCCAGTATGACCGCTCTGAACACTGAAGCTTTCTTT. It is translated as CASMTALNTEAFF.